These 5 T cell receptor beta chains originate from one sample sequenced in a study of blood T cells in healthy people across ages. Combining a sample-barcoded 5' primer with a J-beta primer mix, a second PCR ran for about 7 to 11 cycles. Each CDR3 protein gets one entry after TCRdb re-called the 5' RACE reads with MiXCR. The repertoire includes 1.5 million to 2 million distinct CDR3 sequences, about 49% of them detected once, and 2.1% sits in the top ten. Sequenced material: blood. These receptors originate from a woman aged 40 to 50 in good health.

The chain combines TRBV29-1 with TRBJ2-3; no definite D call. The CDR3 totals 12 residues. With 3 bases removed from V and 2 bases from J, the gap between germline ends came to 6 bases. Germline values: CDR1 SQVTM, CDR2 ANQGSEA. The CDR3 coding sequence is TGCAGCGTTGACCCGCTCACAGATACGCAGTATTTT. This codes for CSVDPLTDTQYF.

The CDR3 spells CASSQAGQGAAYEQYF. The CDR3 nucleotides are TGTGCCAGCAGCCAGGCAGGCCAGGGGGCGGCCTACGAGCAGTACTTC. The chain has TRBV7-2 and TRBJ2-7, with 8 bases lining up with TRBD1. The V gene end was trimmed by 5 bases and the J gene end by 2 bases; junction bases not matched to a gene: 11. From germline, CDR1 is SGHTA and CDR2 FQGNSA. There are 16 residues in the CDR3.

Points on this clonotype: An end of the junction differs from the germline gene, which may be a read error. The CDR3 coding sequence is TGCAGTGCTTCCCGGACAGGGCATTCACCCCCCCACTTT. Its translation is CSASRTGHSPPHF. This chain links TRBV20-1 with TRBJ1-6; 8 positions agree with TRBD1. The length of the CDR3 is 13 residues. Looked up from germline, CDR1 is DFQATT and CDR2 is SNEGSKA (reference sequence).

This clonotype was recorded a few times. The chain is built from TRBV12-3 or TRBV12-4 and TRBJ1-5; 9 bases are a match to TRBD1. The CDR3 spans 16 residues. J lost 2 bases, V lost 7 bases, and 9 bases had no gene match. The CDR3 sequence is CASTQGQGRGNQPQHF. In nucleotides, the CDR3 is TGTGCCAGCACGCAGGGACAGGGTCGGGGCAATCAGCCCCAGCATTTT.

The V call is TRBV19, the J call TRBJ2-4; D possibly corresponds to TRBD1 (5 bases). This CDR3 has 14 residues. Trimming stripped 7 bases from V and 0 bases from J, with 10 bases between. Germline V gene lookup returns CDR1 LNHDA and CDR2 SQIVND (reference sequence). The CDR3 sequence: CASTQGIAKNIQYF. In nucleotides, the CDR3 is TGTGCCAGTACCCAGGGAATAGCCAAAAACATTCAGTACTTC. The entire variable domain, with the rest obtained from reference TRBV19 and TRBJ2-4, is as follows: DGGITQSPKYLFRKEGQNVTLSCEQNLNHDAMYWYRQDPGQGLRLIYYSQIVNDFQKGDIAEGYSVSREKKESFPLTVTSAQKNPTAFYLCASTQGIAKNIQYFGAGTRLSVL.